The 7 T cell receptor beta chains listed next were all sequenced from one sample in a study of identical twins. In TCRdb, the 5' RACE reads were re-called with MiXCR into one record per CDR3 protein. This sample has around 650,000 distinct CDR3 sequences, with about 7.1% found just once. This same sample was also part of a study on yellow fever vaccine responses in identical twins.

The sample consisted of PBMCs. The origin of the receptors is a woman aged 18-35 years in good health.

The V and J genes are TRBV10-2 and TRBJ2-2; the match to TRBD2 covers 7 bases. The CDR3 has 15 amino acids. Unmatched junction bases numbered 6, after V lost 3 bases and J lost 5 bases. Germline V gene lookup returns CDR1 WSHSY and CDR2 SAAADI. Written as DNA, the CDR3 is TGCGCCAGCAGTGAATCGGGAGGAGGGACCGGGGAGCTGTTTTTT. It yields the protein CASSESGGGTGELFF.

The chain links TRBV7-8 to TRBJ2-5; D perhaps matches TRBD2 (6 bases). V was shortened by 1 base and J by 5 bases, with 14 bases between the two germline ends. Per germline, CDR1 SGHVS and CDR2 FQNEAQ. The CDR3 is 15 amino acids. The CDR3 region is CASSLGRAILETQYF. The DNA for the CDR3 is TGTGCCAGCAGCTTAGGGAGGGCCATCTTGGAGACCCAGTACTTC.

The rearrangement uses TRBV24-1 and TRBJ2-3; D gene uncertain. This CDR3 is built from 19 residues. V dropped 4 bases and J dropped 4 bases, with 26 bases sitting between them. From germline, CDR1 is KGHDR and CDR2 SFDVKD. The CDR3 loop reads CATSDRRYHYPFGADTQYF. The CDR3 DNA is TGTGCCACCAGTGACCGACGCTACCACTACCCCTTTGGGGCAGATACGCAGTATTTT.

This clonotype turned up a few times. The chain has TRBV18 and TRBJ1-1; D may be TRBD1 (6 bases). The V end lost 0 bases, the J end lost 8 bases, and 13 bases lay between the germline ends. Looked up from germline, CDR1 is KGHSH and CDR2 is LQKENI. CDR3 length: 14 residues. In nucleotides, the CDR3 is TGTGCCAGCTCACCACCGGTTTGGGACATCGAAGCTTTCTTT. Its translation: CASSPPVWDIEAFF.

This clonotype was seen at least ten times. V and J are TRBV5-1 and TRBJ2-1; D is undetermined. Germline V lookup: CDR1 SGHRS, CDR2 YFSETQ. With 6 bases removed from V and 7 bases from J, the gap between germline ends came to 17 bases. The CDR3 contains 14 residues. The CDR3 sequence: CASTGTPAQNEQFF. The CDR3 DNA reads TGCGCCAGCACCGGAACCCCTGCCCAAAATGAGCAGTTCTTC. Drawing the rest from reference TRBV5-1 and TRBJ2-1, the complete variable domain is KAGVTQTPRYLIKTRGQQVTLSCSPISGHRSVSWYQQTPGQGLQFLFEYFSETQRNKGNFPGRFSGRQFSNSRSEMNVSTLELGDSALYLCASTGTPAQNEQFFGPGTRLTVL.

The J gene is TRBJ1-2, the V gene TRBV6-5; D is undetermined. Germline assignment: CDR1 MNHEY and CDR2 SVGAGI. This CDR3 has 16 residues. Trimming removed 2 bases from V and 7 bases from J, with 20 bases in between. The CDR3 region has the DNA TGTGCCAGCAGTTACAACGGACCTGGCCCCTCGGGTGGCTACACCTTC. The encoded protein is CASSYNGPGPSGGYTF.

This clonotype turned up a few times. The chain has TRBV6-1 and TRBJ2-6, with TRBD2 matching 8 bases. CDR1 and CDR2 (germline): MNHNS, SASEGT. The CDR3 loop spans 18 amino acids. Trimming at V came to 6 bases and at J to 2 bases, leaving 12 bases not matched to a gene. The DNA of the CDR3 is TGTGCCAGCAGACCGACGGGAGGGGTGGTCCCTGGGGCCAACGTCCTGACTTTC. Its protein product is CASRPTGGVVPGANVLTF.